This entry is about one T cell receptor (beta chain). This CDR3 is 14 amino acids long. V was pared by 0 bases and J by 5 bases, with 4 bases of the junction left unmatched. CDR1 and CDR2 (germline): MGHRA, YSYEKL. This sample is drawn from a study of response to subunit inactivated influenza vaccine. TCRdb re-derived calls from the RT-PCR reads in MiXCR, one entry per CDR3 protein. Here the sample spans some 190,000 distinct CDR3 sequences, roughly an eighth being singletons. The sample in question was CD8+ T cells sorted from PBMCs, obtained 4 to 6 days after vaccination. V gene TRBV4-1 combines with J gene TRBJ2-7; 7 nucleotides line up with TRBD2. The receptor comes from a man aged 45-65 years who received an inactivated influenza vaccine. The CDR3 DNA is TGCGCCAGCAGCCAAGACCCCGGGGGGAACGAGCAGTACTTC. Its protein product is CASSQDPGGNEQYF.